The clone carrying this T cell receptor (beta chain) was observed many times. Its target is unknown. This entry is derived from a study of read filtering for tumor transcriptome and immune sequencing. Study-wide results and limits: This fraction held mixed bone marrow immune cells after CD138-negative sorting. RNA-seq captured clonotypes less deeply and reliably than IR-seq.

This library used 300 to 500 ng RNA and molecular barcoded adaptors spanning alpha/delta and beta/gamma chains. TCRdb passed the reads through MiXCR, listing each CDR3 protein once. This sample has approximately 20,000 distinct CDR3 sequences, with around 20% found just once. This receptor was identified in a donor at least 40 years old with multiple myeloma. The sequenced material came from a population of CD138-negative cells sorted from bone marrow.

CDR3 in DNA: TGTGCCACCCGTGGGGGAAGCAATCAGCCCCAGCATTTT. The encoded protein is CATRGGSNQPQHF. The chain has TRBV28 and TRBJ1-5; a weak D match, TRBD1 (5 bases). CDR3 length equals 13 residues. Trimming stripped 10 bases from V and 1 base from J, with 11 bases between. Germline V gives CDR1 MDHEN, CDR2 SYDVKM.